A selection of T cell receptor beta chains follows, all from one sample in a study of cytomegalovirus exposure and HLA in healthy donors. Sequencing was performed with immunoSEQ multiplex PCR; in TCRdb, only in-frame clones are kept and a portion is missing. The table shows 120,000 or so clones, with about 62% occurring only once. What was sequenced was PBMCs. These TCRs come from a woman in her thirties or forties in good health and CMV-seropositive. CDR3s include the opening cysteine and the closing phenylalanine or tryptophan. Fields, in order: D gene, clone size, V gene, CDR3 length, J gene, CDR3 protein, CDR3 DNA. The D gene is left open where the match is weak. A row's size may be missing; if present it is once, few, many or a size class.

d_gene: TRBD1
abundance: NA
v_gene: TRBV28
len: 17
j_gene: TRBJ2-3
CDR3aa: CASRGLPGQGTSDTQYF
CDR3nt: TGTGCCAGCAGGGGACTCCCGGGACAGGGGACTTCGGATACGCAGTATTTT

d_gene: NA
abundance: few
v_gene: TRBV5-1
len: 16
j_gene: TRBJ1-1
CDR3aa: CASSLGRDRMNTEAFF
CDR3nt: TGCGCCAGCAGCTTGGGGCGAGACAGGATGAACACTGAAGCTTTCTTT

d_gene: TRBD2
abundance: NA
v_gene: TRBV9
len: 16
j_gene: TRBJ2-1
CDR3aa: CASSVAFGTSFDEQFF
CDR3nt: TGTGCCAGCAGCGTAGCTTTTGGGACTAGCTTCGATGAGCAGTTCTTC

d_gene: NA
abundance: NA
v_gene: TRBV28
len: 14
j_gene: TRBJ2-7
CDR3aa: CASSFDGYSYEQYF
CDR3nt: TGTGCCAGCAGTTTCGACGGGTACTCCTACGAGCAGTACTTC

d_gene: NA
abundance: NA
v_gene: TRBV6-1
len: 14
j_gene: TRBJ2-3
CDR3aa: CASRVDTFPDTQYF
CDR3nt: TGTGCCAGCAGGGTGGACACTTTCCCAGATACGCAGTATTTT

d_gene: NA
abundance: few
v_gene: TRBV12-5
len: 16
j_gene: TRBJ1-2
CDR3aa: CASGLVLTGGGYGYTF
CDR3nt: TGTGCTAGTGGTTTGGTACTTACCGGGGGAGGCTATGGCTACACCTTC

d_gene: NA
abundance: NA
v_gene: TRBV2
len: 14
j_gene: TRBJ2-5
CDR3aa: CASRTGWLQETQYF
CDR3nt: TGTGCCAGCAGGACTGGATGGCTTCAAGAGACCCAGTACTTC

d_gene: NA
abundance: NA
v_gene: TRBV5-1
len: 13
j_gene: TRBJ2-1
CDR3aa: CASSLAQNNEQFF
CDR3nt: TGCGCCAGCAGCTTGGCACAGAACAATGAGCAGTTCTTC

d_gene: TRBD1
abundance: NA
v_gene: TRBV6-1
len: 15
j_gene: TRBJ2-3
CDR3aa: CASTARDRGPDTQYF
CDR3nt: TGTGCCAGCACTGCCCGGGACAGGGGGCCGGATACGCAGTATTTT

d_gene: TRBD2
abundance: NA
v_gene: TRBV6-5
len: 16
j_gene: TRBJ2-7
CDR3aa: CASSYEAGVYGNEQYF
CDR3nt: TGTGCCAGCAGTTACGAGGCGGGAGTATATGGGAACGAGCAGTACTTC

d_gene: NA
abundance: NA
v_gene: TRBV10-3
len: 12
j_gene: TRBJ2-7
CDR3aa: CAISEGRYEQYF
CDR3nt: TGTGCCATCAGTGAGGGGAGGTACGAGCAGTACTTC

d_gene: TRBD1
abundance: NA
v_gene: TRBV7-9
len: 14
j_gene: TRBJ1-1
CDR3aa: CASSRGQSPGKAFF
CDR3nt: TGTGCCAGCAGCCGGGGACAGTCACCAGGGAAAGCTTTCTTT

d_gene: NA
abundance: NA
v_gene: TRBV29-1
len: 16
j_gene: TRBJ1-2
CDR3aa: CSVEALAGQINYGYTF
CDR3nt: TGCAGCGTTGAAGCCTTGGCAGGGCAAATAAACTATGGCTACACCTTC

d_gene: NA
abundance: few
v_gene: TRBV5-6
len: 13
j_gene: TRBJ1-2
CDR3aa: CASSLEGGRGYTF
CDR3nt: TGTGCCAGCAGCTTGGAAGGAGGGAGAGGCTACACCTTC

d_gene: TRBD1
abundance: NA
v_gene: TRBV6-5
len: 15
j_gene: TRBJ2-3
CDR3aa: CASSLGNRGVDTQYF
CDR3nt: TGTGCCAGCAGTTTGGGAAACAGGGGCGTAGATACGCAGTATTTT

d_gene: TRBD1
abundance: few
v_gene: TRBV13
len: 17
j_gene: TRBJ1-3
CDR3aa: CASSPDAVRGHGNTIYF
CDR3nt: TGTGCCAGCAGCCCGGACGCCGTAAGGGGGCATGGAAACACCATATATTTT

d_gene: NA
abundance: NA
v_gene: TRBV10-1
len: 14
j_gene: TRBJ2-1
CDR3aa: CASSETGSFNEQFF
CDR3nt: TGCGCCAGCAGTGAAACAGGGAGCTTCAATGAGCAGTTCTTC

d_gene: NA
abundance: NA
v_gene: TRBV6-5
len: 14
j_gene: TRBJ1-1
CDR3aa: CASSYEGLDTEAFF
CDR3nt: TGTGCCAGCAGTTACGAGGGCCTCGACACTGAAGCTTTCTTT

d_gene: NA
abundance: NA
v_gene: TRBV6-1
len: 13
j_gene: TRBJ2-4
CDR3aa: CASSASLKNIQYF
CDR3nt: TGTGCCAGCAGTGCGAGTCTTAAAAACATTCAGTACTTC

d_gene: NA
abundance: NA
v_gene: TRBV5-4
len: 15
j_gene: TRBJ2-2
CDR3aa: CASSLGAGGPGELFF
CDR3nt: TGTGCCAGCAGCTTGGGGGCCGGGGGACCTGGGGAGCTGTTTTTT

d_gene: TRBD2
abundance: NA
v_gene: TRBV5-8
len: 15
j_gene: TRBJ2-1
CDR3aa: CASSFSGGQGNEQFF
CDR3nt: TGTGCCAGCAGCTTTAGCGGGGGCCAGGGGAATGAGCAGTTCTTC

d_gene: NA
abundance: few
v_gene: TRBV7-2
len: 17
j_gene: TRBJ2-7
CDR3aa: CASSLGPTGVITYEQYF
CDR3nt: TGTGCCAGCAGCTTGGGGCCAACAGGTGTCATCACCTACGAGCAGTACTTC

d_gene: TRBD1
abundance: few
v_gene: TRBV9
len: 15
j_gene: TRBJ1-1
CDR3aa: CASGKGQGTVSEAFF
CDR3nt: TGTGCCAGCGGTAAAGGACAGGGGACTGTTAGTGAAGCTTTCTTT

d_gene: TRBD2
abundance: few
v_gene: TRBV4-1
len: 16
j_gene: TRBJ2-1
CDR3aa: CASRRNAGGGDNEQFF
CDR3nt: TGTGCCAGCAGACGTAACGCGGGAGGGGGAGACAATGAGCAGTTCTTC

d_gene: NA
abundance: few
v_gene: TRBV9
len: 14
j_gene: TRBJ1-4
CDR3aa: CASSKTATNEKLFF
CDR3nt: TGTGCCAGCAGCAAAACTGCAACTAATGAAAAACTGTTTTTT

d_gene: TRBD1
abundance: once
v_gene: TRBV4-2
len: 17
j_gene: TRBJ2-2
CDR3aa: CASSQDGGTGGSGELFF
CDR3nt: TGTGCCAGCAGCCAAGATGGGGGGACAGGGGGCTCGGGGGAGCTGTTTTTT

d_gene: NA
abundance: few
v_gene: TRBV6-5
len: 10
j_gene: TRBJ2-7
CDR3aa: CASSYPGPYF
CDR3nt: TGTGCCAGCAGTTACCCGGGTCCATACTTC

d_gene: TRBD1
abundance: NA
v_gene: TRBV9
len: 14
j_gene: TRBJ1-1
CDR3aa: CASSPSDRGTEAFF
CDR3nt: TGTGCCAGCAGCCCCTCGGACAGGGGAACTGAAGCTTTCTTT

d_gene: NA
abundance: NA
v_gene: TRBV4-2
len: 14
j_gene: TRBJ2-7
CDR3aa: CASSQDQMGREQYF
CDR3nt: TGTGCCAGCAGCCAAGATCAAATGGGGCGCGAGCAGTACTTC

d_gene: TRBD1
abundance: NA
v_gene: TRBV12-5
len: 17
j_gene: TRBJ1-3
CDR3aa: CASGPRGTGGSRNTIYF
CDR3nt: TGTGCTAGTGGTCCCCGCGGGACAGGGGGATCTAGAAACACCATATATTTT

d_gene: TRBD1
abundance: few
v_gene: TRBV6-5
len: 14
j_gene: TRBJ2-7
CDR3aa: CASSDRDSDYEQYF
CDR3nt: TGTGCCAGCAGTGACCGGGACAGCGACTACGAGCAGTACTTC

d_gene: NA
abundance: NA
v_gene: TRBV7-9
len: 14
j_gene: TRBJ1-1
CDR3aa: CASSLGVGVTEAFF
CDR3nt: TGTGCCAGCAGCTTAGGGGTAGGGGTCACTGAAGCTTTCTTT

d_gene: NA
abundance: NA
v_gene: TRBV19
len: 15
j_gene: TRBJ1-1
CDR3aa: CASRPMAGGNTEAFF
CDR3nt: TGTGCCAGTAGACCCATGGCGGGGGGGAACACTGAAGCTTTCTTT

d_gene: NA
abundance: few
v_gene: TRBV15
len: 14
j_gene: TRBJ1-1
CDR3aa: CATSRAGSFFEAFF
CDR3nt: TGTGCCACCAGCAGGGCAGGGTCCTTCTTTGAAGCTTTCTTT

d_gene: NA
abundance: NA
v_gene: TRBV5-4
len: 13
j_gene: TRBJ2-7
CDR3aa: CASSQGTSYEQYF
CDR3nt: TGTGCCAGCAGCCAGGGGACCTCCTACGAGCAGTACTTC

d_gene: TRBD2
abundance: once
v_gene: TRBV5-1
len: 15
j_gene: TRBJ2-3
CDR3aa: CASLPTGGPRNTQYF
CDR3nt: TGCGCCAGTCTTCCTACGGGGGGACCTCGAAATACGCAGTATTTT

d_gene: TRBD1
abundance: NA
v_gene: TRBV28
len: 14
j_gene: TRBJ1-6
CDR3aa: CATQRQGTYSPLHF
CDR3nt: TGTGCCACCCAGAGACAGGGGACCTATTCACCCCTCCACTTT

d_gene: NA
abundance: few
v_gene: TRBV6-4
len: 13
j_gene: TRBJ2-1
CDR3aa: CASRQGHSDEQFF
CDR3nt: TGTGCCAGCAGGCAGGGACACTCGGATGAGCAGTTCTTC

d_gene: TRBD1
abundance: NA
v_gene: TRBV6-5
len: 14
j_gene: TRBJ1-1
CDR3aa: CASSPTGEVTEAFF
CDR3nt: TGTGCCAGCAGTCCCACAGGGGAGGTCACTGAAGCTTTCTTT

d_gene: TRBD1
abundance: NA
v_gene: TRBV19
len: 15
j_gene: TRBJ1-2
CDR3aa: CASSIGWDRGRGYTF
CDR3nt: TGTGCCAGTAGTATAGGGTGGGACAGGGGTCGGGGCTACACCTTC

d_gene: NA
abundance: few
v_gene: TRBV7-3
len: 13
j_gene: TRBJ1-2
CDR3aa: CASSLGGAGGYTF
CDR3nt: TGTGCCAGCAGCTTAGGGGGGGCTGGCGGCTACACCTTC

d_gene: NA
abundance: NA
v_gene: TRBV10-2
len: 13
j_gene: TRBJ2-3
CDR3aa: CASRAGSTDTQYF
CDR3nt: TGCGCCAGCAGGGCAGGGAGCACAGATACGCAGTATTTT

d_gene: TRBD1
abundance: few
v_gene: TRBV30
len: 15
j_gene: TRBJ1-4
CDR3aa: CAWRRTGTGDEKLFF
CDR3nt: TGTGCCTGGAGACGCACCGGGACAGGAGATGAAAAACTGTTTTTT

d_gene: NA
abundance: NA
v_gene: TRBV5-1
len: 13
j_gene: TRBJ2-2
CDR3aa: CASSFQGAGELFF
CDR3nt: TGCGCCAGCAGCTTCCAGGGCGCCGGGGAGCTGTTTTTT